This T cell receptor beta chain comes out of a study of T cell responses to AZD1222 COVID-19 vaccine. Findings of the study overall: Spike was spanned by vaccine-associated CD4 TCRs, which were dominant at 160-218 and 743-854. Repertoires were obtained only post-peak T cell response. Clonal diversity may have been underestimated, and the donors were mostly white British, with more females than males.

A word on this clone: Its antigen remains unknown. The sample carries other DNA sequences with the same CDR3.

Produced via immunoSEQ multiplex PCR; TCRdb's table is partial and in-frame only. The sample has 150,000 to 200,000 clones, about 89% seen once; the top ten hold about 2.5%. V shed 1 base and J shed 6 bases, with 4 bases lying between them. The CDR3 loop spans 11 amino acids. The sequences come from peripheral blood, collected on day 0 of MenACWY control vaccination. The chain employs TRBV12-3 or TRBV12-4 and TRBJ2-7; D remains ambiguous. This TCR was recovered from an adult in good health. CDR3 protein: CASSLGGEQYF. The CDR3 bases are TGTGCCAGCAGTTTAGGGGGCGAGCAGTACTTC.